A selection of T cell receptor beta chains follows, all from one sample in a study of blood T cell repertoires in COVID-19. The assay was immunoSEQ multiplex PCR, and TCRdb's table has in-frame clones only and misses some. The table lists about 34,000 clones, more than 70% of them singletons. Source material: peripheral blood. Receptors were obtained from a man at least 80 years old with active or convalescent COVID-19. The CDR3 runs from the conserved cysteine through the conserved F or W. The order of the fields is clone size, V gene, D gene, CDR3 length, J gene, CDR3 protein, CDR3 DNA. The D gene is left open where the match is weak. Clone size is given for some rows only: seen once, a few or many times, or a class if the clone is expanded.

>-|TRBV19|TRBD1|16|TRBJ1-1
CASSSTPGTGLIEAFF
TGTGCCAGTAGTTCGACACCCGGGACAGGGCTTATTGAAGCTTTCTTT
>few|TRBV5-1|TRBD1|15|TRBJ1-4
CASSGAGTANEKLFF
TGCGCCAGCAGCGGGGCCGGGACAGCTAATGAAAAACTGTTTTTT
>-|TRBV6-6|-|14|TRBJ2-2
CASWMGGGTGELFF
TGTGCCAGCTGGATGGGGGGAGGCACCGGGGAGCTGTTTTTT
>once|TRBV7-2|-|15|TRBJ1-4
CASSLVGGSGEKLFF
TGTGCCAGCAGCTTAGTTGGGGGTAGCGGTGAAAAACTGTTTTTT
>few|TRBV10-3|TRBD1|13|TRBJ2-7
CAISRDRGREQYF
TGTGCCATCAGCCGGGACAGGGGTCGAGAGCAGTACTTC
>-|TRBV27|TRBD2|15|TRBJ2-2
CASSIWTSGTGELFF
TGTGCCAGCAGCATTTGGACTAGCGGGACCGGGGAGCTGTTTTTT
>-|TRBV20-1|TRBD1|13|TRBJ2-7
CSASLTGTYEQYF
TGCAGTGCTAGTCTGACAGGGACCTACGAGCAGTACTTC
>few|TRBV10-3|TRBD2|17|TRBJ2-2
CAIGETGGPSDTGELFF
TGTGCCATAGGGGAGACGGGAGGGCCTTCGGACACCGGGGAGCTGTTTTTT
>-|TRBV2|-|13|TRBJ1-2
CASSADRNYGYTF
TGTGCCAGCAGTGCCGACAGGAACTATGGCTACACCTTC
>-|TRBV29-1|-|10|TRBJ1-1
CSAQNTEAFF
TGCAGCGCCCAGAACACTGAAGCTTTCTTT
>-|TRBV30|-|13|TRBJ2-2
CAQGMTFDGELFF
TGTGCCCAGGGGATGACCTTTGATGGGGAGCTGTTTTTT
>-|TRBV5-4|-|15|TRBJ2-1
CASSLDWAFHNEQFF
TGTGCCAGCAGCTTGGATTGGGCATTCCACAATGAGCAGTTCTTC
>-|TRBV3-1/TRBV3-2|TRBD1|14|TRBJ2-7
CASSLGQGSYEQYF
TGTGCCAGCAGCCTGGGACAGGGGTCCTACGAGCAGTACTTC
>-|TRBV19|TRBD1|13|TRBJ2-7
CASSPGGRYEQYF
TGTGCCAGTAGTCCAGGGGGCCGGTACGAGCAGTACTTC
>few|TRBV12-5|-|15|TRBJ1-6
CASGLSGGGNSPLHF
TGTGCTAGTGGTTTGTCGGGGGGTGGTAATTCACCCCTCCACTTT
>-|TRBV28|-|14|TRBJ2-5
CASSLVRDQETQYF
TGTGCCAGCAGCCTTGTGAGGGACCAAGAGACCCAGTACTTC
>-|TRBV28|-|12|TRBJ2-2
CATGSNTGELFF
TGTGCCACAGGGTCAAACACCGGGGAGCTGTTTTTT
>-|TRBV5-1|TRBD1|14|TRBJ2-7
CASSVRQGNYEQYF
TGCGCCAGCAGCGTAAGACAGGGGAACTACGAGCAGTACTTC
>-|TRBV9|-|16|TRBJ2-7
CASSVTGNSLAYEQYF
TGTGCCAGCAGCGTCACAGGGAACTCTCTAGCCTACGAGCAGTACTTC
>-|TRBV20-1|-|14|TRBJ2-2
CSASRDINTGELFF
TGCAGTGCTAGTAGGGACATTAACACCGGGGAGCTGTTTTTT
>-|TRBV11-2|-|13|TRBJ2-1
CASSLGPSREQFF
TGTGCCAGCAGCTTAGGCCCTAGCCGGGAGCAGTTCTTC
>once|TRBV7-6|-|18|TRBJ2-3
CASSISLAKLSSTDTQYF
TGTGCCAGCAGCATCTCCCTAGCTAAACTGAGTAGCACAGATACGCAGTATTTT
>-|TRBV9|-|14|TRBJ2-7
CASSADDSPYEQYF
TGTGCCAGCAGCGCAGACGACAGTCCCTACGAGCAGTACTTC
>-|TRBV2|TRBD1|15|TRBJ1-6
CASSGQGNYNSPLHF
TGTGCCAGCAGTGGACAGGGAAACTATAATTCACCCCTCCACTTT
>-|TRBV7-8|TRBD1|13|TRBJ2-7
CASSEGDSYEQYF
TGTGCCAGCAGCGAAGGGGACAGCTACGAGCAGTACTTC
>-|TRBV2|-|15|TRBJ1-4
CASSYAGRPDEKLFF
TGTGCCAGCAGTTACGCGGGACGGCCGGATGAAAAACTGTTTTTT
>-|TRBV12-3/TRBV12-4|-|13|TRBJ2-3
CATKVSATDTQYF
TGTGCCACGAAAGTGAGTGCCACAGATACGCAGTATTTT
>-|TRBV5-1|-|14|TRBJ1-1
CASSLATGNTEAFF
TGCGCCAGCAGCTTGGCCACAGGGAACACTGAAGCTTTCTTT
>few|TRBV4-3|TRBD2|16|TRBJ2-1
CASSQDSSGIDNEQFF
TGCGCCAGCAGCCAAGATTCTAGCGGGATTGACAATGAGCAGTTCTTC
>few|TRBV7-8|TRBD1|16|TRBJ2-2
CASSRAGTGGPGELFF
TGTGCCAGCAGCCGAGCCGGGACAGGGGGCCCCGGGGAGCTGTTTTTT
>many|TRBV11-2|TRBD2|17|TRBJ2-1
CASSPRVAGVWNNEQFF
TGTGCCAGCAGCCCCCGAGTGGCGGGAGTCTGGAACAATGAGCAGTTCTTC
>-|TRBV19|TRBD1|13|TRBJ1-5
CASDRQGDQPQHF
TGTGCCAGCGATCGACAGGGGGATCAGCCCCAGCATTTT
>-|TRBV7-2|-|15|TRBJ1-6
CASSNQGFYNSPLHF
TGTGCCAGCAGCAATCAGGGTTTTTATAATTCACCCCTCCACTTT